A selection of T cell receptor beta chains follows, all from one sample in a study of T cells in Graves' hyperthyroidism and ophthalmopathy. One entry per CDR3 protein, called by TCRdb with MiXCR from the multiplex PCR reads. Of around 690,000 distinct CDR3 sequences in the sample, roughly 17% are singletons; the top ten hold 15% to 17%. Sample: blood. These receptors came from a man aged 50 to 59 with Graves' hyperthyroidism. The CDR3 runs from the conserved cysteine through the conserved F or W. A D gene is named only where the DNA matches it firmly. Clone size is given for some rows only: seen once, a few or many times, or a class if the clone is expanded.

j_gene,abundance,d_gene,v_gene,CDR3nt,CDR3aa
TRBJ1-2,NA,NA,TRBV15,TGTGCCACCAGCAGAGATCGCGGGGCTAACTATGGCTACACCTTC,CATSRDRGANYGYTF
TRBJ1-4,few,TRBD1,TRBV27,TGTGCCAGCAGTTCTCGGACAGGGCAGGGTGAAAAACTGTTTTTT,CASSSRTGQGEKLFF
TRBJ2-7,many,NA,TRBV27,TGTGCCAGCAGTTTATCCACAGGGTTCTCCTACGAGCAGTACTTC,CASSLSTGFSYEQYF
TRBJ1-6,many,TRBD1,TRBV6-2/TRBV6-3,TGTGCCAGCAGAATCGCGGACAGGGCGGTCAATTCACCCCTCCACTTT,CASRIADRAVNSPLHF
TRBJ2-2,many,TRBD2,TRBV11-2,TGTGCCAGCAGCTGGGAGGGGACGGGCACCGGGGAGCTGTTTTTT,CASSWEGTGTGELFF
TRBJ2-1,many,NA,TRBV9,TGTGCCAGCAGCGTCTTAGATCTCGGGGTTTACAATGAGCAGTTCTTC,CASSVLDLGVYNEQFF
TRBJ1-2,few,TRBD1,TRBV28,TGTGCCAGCGGAGGAACAGGGGGCGCTGACTATGGCTACACCTTC,CASGGTGGADYGYTF
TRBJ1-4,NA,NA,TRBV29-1,TGCAGCGTTAAGCCAACTAATGAAAAACTGTTTTTT,CSVKPTNEKLFF
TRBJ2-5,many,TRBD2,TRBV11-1,TGTGCCAGCAGCATAGCGGGAGCTCTCCAAGAGACCCAGTACTTC,CASSIAGALQETQYF
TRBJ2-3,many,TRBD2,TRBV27,TGTGCCAGCAGTTTGGCCCGTCCGGGACTAGCGGGAGCTACGCAGTATTTT,CASSLARPGLAGATQYF